This TCR beta chain was identified during a study of blood T cell repertoires in COVID-19. Overall study context: Acute and convalescent COVID-19 samples came from the United States, Italy and Spain. T cells, B-cell-depleted T cells, or PBMCs supplied cDNA or gDNA.

Germline CDR1 and CDR2: MDHEN and SYDVKM. The CDR3 contains 12 residues. V was clipped by 4 bases and J by 10 bases, with 11 bases between them. Authors' analysis steps: Estimated nucleated cell counts came from reference gene primer amplification. Sequenced by immunoSEQ multiplex PCR; TCRdb stores in-frame clones only, minus some. The V and J calls and clone size are taken from that table; D and trimming were inferred from the DNA. Of roughly 120,000 clones in the sample, about 83% are singletons; the top ten hold around 4.2%. In this sample, this clone turned up once. The rearrangement uses TRBV28 and TRBJ2-1, with no clear D. Sequencing used peripheral blood. This receptor was obtained from a man between 60 and 75 years old with acute or convalescent COVID-19. CDR3 amino acids: CASSYRTREQFF. CDR3 nucleotides: TGTGCCAGCAGTTACAGAACTCGGGAGCAGTTCTTC.